This TCR beta chain was identified in a study of shared clonotypes between healthy human individuals. Trimming removed 4 bases at V and 7 bases at J, with 8 bases between. The CDR3 totals 12 residues. Germline values: CDR1 MNHNY, CDR2 SVGAGI (reference sequence). As regards this clone: The antigen is not known.

The assay was immunoSEQ multiplex PCR, and TCRdb's table has in-frame clones only and misses some. The sample lists millions of clones, roughly 93% occurring once. The authors divided CD4+ cells into CD45RA+ naive and CD45RA-negative memory subsets. The study, taken as a whole, reports: Generation probability values for non-shared clonotypes were lower than those for clonotypes shared by all four donors.

This chain connects TRBV6-6 to TRBJ2-1; D not certain. The receptor was isolated from a man aged 18 to 29 in good health. Some clones in this sample may be carry-over from other donors' samples. Sequenced: naive CD4+ T cells from PBMCs. As for subset: CD45RA+ positively selected. This chain's CDR3 is CASSSDQNEQFF. In DNA, the CDR3 is TGTGCCAGCAGTTCGGACCAGAATGAGCAGTTCTTC.